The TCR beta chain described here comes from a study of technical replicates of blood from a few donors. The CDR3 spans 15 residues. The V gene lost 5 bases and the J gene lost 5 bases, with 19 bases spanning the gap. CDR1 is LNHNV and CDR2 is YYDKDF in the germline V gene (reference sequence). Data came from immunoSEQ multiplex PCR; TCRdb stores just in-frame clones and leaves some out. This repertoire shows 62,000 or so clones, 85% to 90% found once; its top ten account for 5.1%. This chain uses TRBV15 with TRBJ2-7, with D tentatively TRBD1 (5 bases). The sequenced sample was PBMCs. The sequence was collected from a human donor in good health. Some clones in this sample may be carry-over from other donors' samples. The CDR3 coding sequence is TGTGCCACCAGCCCTAGACGGGCAGGGTACCACGAGCAGTACTTC. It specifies CATSPRRAGYHEQYF.